A single sample gave rise to the 28 T cell receptor beta chains below, sequenced in a study of cytomegalovirus exposure and HLA in healthy donors. The PCR was carried out with 60 Vbeta primers and 13 Jbeta primers. The repertoire was sequenced with immunoSEQ multiplex PCR; TCRdb's copy has only in-frame clones and lacks some. The repertoire table contains tens of thousands of clones. Sequenced input: PBMCs. These receptor sequences come from a woman aged 40 to 50 in good health and CMV-seronegative.

V usage is TRBV5-4 and J usage is TRBJ2-7; 12 bases line up with TRBD1. This CDR3 has 17 residues. Germline lookup yields CDR1 SGHNT and CDR2 YYREEE (reference sequence). V was pared by 1 base and J by 3 bases, with 8 bases of the junction left unmatched. CDR3 amino acids: CASSLRGQGALFYEQYF. CDR3 nucleotide sequence: TGTGCCAGCAGCTTGCGGGGACAGGGGGCCCTATTCTACGAGCAGTACTTC.

The chain links TRBV27 to TRBJ2-1; maybe TRBD2 (6 bases). Germline CDR1 and CDR2: MNHEY and SMNVEV (reference sequence). The V and J ends lost 6 bases and 9 bases respectively, with 21 bases between them. CDR3 length: 15 amino acids. The CDR3 here is CASRFMAFSGGEQFF. The CDR3, as DNA: TGTGCCAGCAGGTTTATGGCTTTTAGCGGCGGTGAGCAGTTCTTC.

The chain uses TRBV5-1 and TRBJ1-5, with D possibly matching TRBD1 (6 bases). Per the germline V gene, CDR1 is SGHRS and CDR2 is YFSETQ. V was clipped by 0 bases and J by 7 bases, with 14 bases between them. The CDR3 length is 15 residues. The CDR3 here is CASSLEGGMRQPQHF. For the CDR3, the DNA is TGCGCCAGCAGCTTGGAAGGGGGTATGAGGCAGCCCCAGCATTTT.

The rearrangement joins TRBV28 to TRBJ2-2; the match to TRBD1 covers 9 bases. Germline values: CDR1 MDHEN, CDR2 SYDVKM. CDR3 length equals 15 residues. The V and J ends lost 6 bases and 5 bases, in that order; junction bases with no gene match: 7. The CDR3: CASSTGGSGTGELFF. CDR3 nucleotides: TGTGCCAGCAGCACAGGGGGCTCGGGGACCGGGGAGCTGTTTTTT.

The chain is built from TRBV6-5 and TRBJ2-3; no reliable D call. CDR1 and CDR2 (germline): MNHEY, SVGAGI. This CDR3 contains 13 residues. V lost 2 bases and J lost 1, with 4 bases in between. The CDR3 loop reads CASSYPGTDTQYF. CDR3 sequence (DNA): TGTGCCAGCAGTTACCCAGGCACAGATACGCAGTATTTT.

This chain links TRBV5-4 with TRBJ2-7, with a possible D match to TRBD1 (5 bases). This CDR3 comprises 13 residues. Trimming left V 4 bases short and J 7 bases short, with 15 bases between. Per germline, CDR1 SGHNT and CDR2 YYREEE (reference sequence). CDR3 region: CASSTGQGWEQYF. CDR3 coding DNA: TGTGCCAGCAGCACCGGCCAGGGTTGGGAGCAGTACTTC.

The chain couples TRBV27 to TRBJ2-1, with 16 bases aligning to TRBD2. CDR1 and CDR2 from the germline V gene are MNHEY and SMNVEV (reference sequence). The CDR3 consists of 18 residues. The V segment lost 2 bases and the J segment 9 bases; nucleotides outside the gene matches: 10. CDR3 protein: CASSLGLGLAGGQGEQFF. CDR3 nucleotide sequence: TGTGCCAGCAGTTTAGGCTTGGGACTAGCGGGAGGGCAGGGTGAGCAGTTCTTC.

This chain connects TRBV4-1 to TRBJ2-7; perhaps TRBD2 as D (7 bases). Trimming pared 4 bases from V and 3 bases from J, leaving 16 bases between. CDR1 MGHRA and CDR2 YSYEKL come from the germline V gene. The CDR3 is 15 residues long. CDR3 sequence: CASSPTGLADYEQYF. As DNA, the CDR3 is TGCGCCAGCAGCCCGACAGGTCTAGCGGACTACGAGCAGTACTTC.

V is TRBV9 and J is TRBJ2-5; D perhaps matches TRBD1 (7 bases). The germline gives CDR1 SGDLS, CDR2 YYNGEE. With 4 bases removed from V and 0 bases from J, the gap between germline ends came to 16 bases. This CDR3 is built from 16 residues. CDR3 nucleotide sequence: TGTGCCAGCAGCCCCCGACAGGGACTGTACCAAGAGACCCAGTACTTC. It is translated as CASSPRQGLYQETQYF.

The rearrangement joins TRBV4-2 to TRBJ2-7; TRBD1 is a possible D gene (5 bases). V was shortened by 5 bases and J by 6 bases, with 20 bases between the two germline ends. This CDR3 comprises 15 residues. Germline V CDR1 and CDR2: LGHNA, YNFKEQ. The CDR3 DNA reads as TGTGCCAGCAGCTTGTGGGGCAGGGCGGCTTTCGAGCAGTACTTC. It codes for CASSLWGRAAFEQYF.

This chain's CDR3 is CASSPSVRRRDEQFF. In DNA form, the CDR3 reads TGTGCCAGCAGCCCTAGTGTCAGGAGGCGGGATGAGCAGTTCTTC. V and J are TRBV7-9 and TRBJ2-1, with D maybe TRBD2 (5 bases). The CDR3 is 15 amino acids. CDR1 is SEHNR and CDR2 is FQNEAQ in the germline V gene (reference sequence). Trimming removed 5 bases at V and 8 bases at J, with 19 bases between.

The genes are TRBV7-9 and TRBJ1-5, with 7 bases fitting TRBD1. The CDR3 totals 14 residues. The germline CDR1 and CDR2 sequences are SEHNR and FQNEAQ (reference sequence). V shed 6 bases and J 3 bases; nucleotides not matched to a gene: 5. CDR3 residues: CASSPGGTNQPQHF. The CDR3 DNA follows: TGTGCCAGCAGTCCAGGGGGAACCAATCAGCCCCAGCATTTT.

This rearrangement joins TRBV6-1 to TRBJ1-6; 7 positions agree with TRBD1. CDR1 MNHNS and CDR2 SASEGT come from the germline V gene. The CDR3 loop spans 15 amino acids. With V trimmed by 7 bases and J by 5 bases, 8 bases remained unmatched. The CDR3, as DNA: TGTGCCAGCAAAAAACCGGGACAGAATAATTCACCCCTCCACTTT. Translation gives CASKKPGQNNSPLHF.

The rearrangement links TRBV5-1 to TRBJ2-3; D possibly corresponds to TRBD2 (6 bases). With 5 bases removed from V and 7 bases from J, the gap between germline ends came to 17 bases. There are 14 residues in the CDR3. Germline CDR1 SGHRS, CDR2 YFSETQ. The CDR3 DNA reads TGCGCCAGCAGACCCGGGGCTAGCGCCCATACGCAGTATTTT. It is translated as CASRPGASAHTQYF. Variable domain in full (rest from reference TRBV5-1 and TRBJ2-3): KAGVTQTPRYLIKTRGQQVTLSCSPISGHRSVSWYQQTPGQGLQFLFEYFSETQRNKGNFPGRFSGRQFSNSRSEMNVSTLELGDSALYLCASRPGASAHTQYFGPGTRLTVL.

Note on this clone: A read error may account for a junction end that differs from germline. The genes are TRBV4-3 and TRBJ1-1, with TRBD1 matching 7 bases. The CDR3 loop spans 13 amino acids. In germline, CDR1 is LGHNA, CDR2 YSLEER. As DNA, the CDR3 is TGCGCCAGCAGCCGTGACAGGGACACTGAAGATTTCTTT. Translated, it gives CASSRDRDTEDFF.

The chain links TRBV20-1 to TRBJ1-5; weak D call: TRBD1 (5 bases). Germline CDR1 and CDR2: DFQATT and SNEGSKA (reference sequence). Trimming stripped 6 bases from V and 9 bases from J, with 12 bases between. The CDR3 consists of 11 residues. CDR3 in amino acids: CSANLGGPQHF. The DNA for the CDR3 is TGCAGTGCCAACCTCGGGGGGCCCCAGCATTTT.

The V call is TRBV4-3, the J call TRBJ2-7; 12 nucleotides align to TRBD2. J lost 7 bases, V lost 3 bases, and 7 bases had no gene match. This CDR3 region has 15 residues. Germline V gene sequence: CDR1 LGHNA, CDR2 YSLEER. CDR3 in DNA: TGCGCCAGCAGCCAGAGACTAGCGGGAGCGCGTGAGCAGTACTTC. This gives the protein CASSQRLAGAREQYF.

This chain connects TRBV5-1 to TRBJ1-1, with 8 nucleotides matching TRBD1. J lost 0 bases, V lost 1 base, and 5 bases had no gene match. Germline V lookup: CDR1 SGHRS, CDR2 YFSETQ. The CDR3 runs to 16 residues. In DNA, the CDR3 is TGCGCCAGCAGCTTGACAGGGGGTCTAATGAACACTGAAGCTTTCTTT. It translates to CASSLTGGLMNTEAFF. Based on the CDR3 plus reference TRBV5-1 and TRBJ1-1, the full variable domain is KAGVTQTPRYLIKTRGQQVTLSCSPISGHRSVSWYQQTPGQGLQFLFEYFSETQRNKGNFPGRFSGRQFSNSRSEMNVSTLELGDSALYLCASSLTGGLMNTEAFFGQGTRLTVV.

The V gene is TRBV5-1, the J gene TRBJ2-5, with 7 bases lining up with TRBD1. The CDR3 covers 14 residues. The germline gives CDR1 SGHRS, CDR2 YFSETQ. V lost 3 bases, J lost 4 bases, and 6 bases stayed unmatched. Written as DNA, the CDR3 is TGCGCCAGCAGCTCCGGGACAGTGGGAGAGACCCAGTACTTC. The encoded protein is CASSSGTVGETQYF. Complete variable domain (other parts from reference TRBV5-1 and TRBJ2-5): KAGVTQTPRYLIKTRGQQVTLSCSPISGHRSVSWYQQTPGQGLQFLFEYFSETQRNKGNFPGRFSGRQFSNSRSEMNVSTLELGDSALYLCASSSGTVGETQYFGPGTRLLVL.

This rearrangement joins TRBV4-1 to TRBJ2-1, with a tentative D call TRBD2 (5 bases). Germline CDR1 is MGHRA and CDR2 is YSYEKL. Trimming left V 2 bases short and J 0 bases short, with 14 bases between. The CDR3 spans 17 residues. This CDR3 is CASSQRSGLSSYNEQFF. The DNA of the CDR3 is TGCGCCAGCAGCCAACGGAGCGGCTTAAGCTCCTACAATGAGCAGTTCTTC.

The V gene is TRBV7-3, the J gene TRBJ1-1; D may be TRBD1 (6 bases). This CDR3 contains 13 residues. Germline-derived CDR1 and CDR2 are SGHTA and FQGTGA. V was pared by 5 bases and J by 6 bases, with 13 bases between. The CDR3 region is CASSLQGSPEAFF. In nucleotides, the CDR3 is TGTGCCAGCAGCCTACAGGGTTCCCCTGAAGCTTTCTTT.

The chain links TRBV4-2 to TRBJ2-3; 7 bases line up with TRBD2. The length of the CDR3 is 17 residues. Trimming took 3 bases from V and 4 from J; bases not matched to a gene: 13. Germline V lookup: CDR1 LGHNA, CDR2 YNFKEQ. The CDR3 loop is CASSQFAGEEGADTQYF. CDR3 coding DNA: TGTGCCAGCAGCCAGTTCGCGGGGGAGGAGGGCGCAGATACGCAGTATTTT.

This chain connects TRBV5-1 to TRBJ2-5; D is perhaps TRBD2 (5 bases). The ends were cut back, 0 bases at V and 6 bases at J, with 15 bases in the middle. Germline V gene lookup returns CDR1 SGHRS and CDR2 YFSETQ. The CDR3 covers 15 residues. CDR3 nucleotides: TGCGCCAGCAGCTTGGCGGGGTCCATACAGAAGACCCAGTACTTC. Translating it yields CASSLAGSIQKTQYF.

Regarding this clone: One end of the junction fails to match germline, which may point to a read error. The chain couples TRBV5-4 to TRBJ1-3; maybe TRBD1 (6 bases). Germline assignment: CDR1 SGHNT and CDR2 YYREEE (reference sequence). This CDR3 is built from 14 residues. CDR3 bases: TGTGCCAGCAGCTTCCCAGGGGCTGGAAACAACATATATTTT. Its protein is CASSFPGAGNNIYF.

V is TRBV4-1 and J is TRBJ2-1; D is uncertain. The CDR3 totals 13 residues. V was shortened by 0 bases and J by 10 bases, with 10 bases between the two germline ends. Germline V lookup: CDR1 MGHRA, CDR2 YSYEKL. The CDR3 nucleotides are TGCGCCAGCAGCCAAGACCCTTTTCGGGAGCAGTTCTTC. Translated, it gives CASSQDPFREQFF.

The rearrangement links TRBV2 to TRBJ1-2, with D possibly matching TRBD1 (6 bases). This CDR3 contains 14 residues. Germline V gene lookup returns CDR1 SNHLY and CDR2 FYNNEI. V lost 3 bases and J 4 bases, leaving 12 bases between the germline ends. Written as DNA, the CDR3 is TGTGCCAGCAGTGACCCCTGGACAGCCTATGGCTACACCTTC. This encodes CASSDPWTAYGYTF.

V and J are TRBV19 and TRBJ1-5; a possible D gene is TRBD1 (6 bases). Germline assignment: CDR1 LNHDA and CDR2 SQIVND (reference sequence). Trimming took 7 bases from V and 5 from J, leaving 15 bases between them. The CDR3 runs to 14 residues. CDR3: CASKRGGGHQPQHF. CDR3 DNA: TGTGCCAGTAAACGAGGGGGGGGGCATCAGCCCCAGCATTTT.

Here the CDR3 reads CASTIRGGGTQYF. Here the CDR3 DNA reads TGTGCCAGCACCATCCGAGGGGGGGGGACCCAGTACTTC. The J gene is TRBJ2-5, the V gene TRBV7-6; D might be TRBD2 (7 bases). Trimming pared 7 bases from V and 7 bases from J, leaving 16 bases between. The CDR3 is 13 amino acids. CDR1 and CDR2 from the germline V gene are SGHVS and FNYEAQ.